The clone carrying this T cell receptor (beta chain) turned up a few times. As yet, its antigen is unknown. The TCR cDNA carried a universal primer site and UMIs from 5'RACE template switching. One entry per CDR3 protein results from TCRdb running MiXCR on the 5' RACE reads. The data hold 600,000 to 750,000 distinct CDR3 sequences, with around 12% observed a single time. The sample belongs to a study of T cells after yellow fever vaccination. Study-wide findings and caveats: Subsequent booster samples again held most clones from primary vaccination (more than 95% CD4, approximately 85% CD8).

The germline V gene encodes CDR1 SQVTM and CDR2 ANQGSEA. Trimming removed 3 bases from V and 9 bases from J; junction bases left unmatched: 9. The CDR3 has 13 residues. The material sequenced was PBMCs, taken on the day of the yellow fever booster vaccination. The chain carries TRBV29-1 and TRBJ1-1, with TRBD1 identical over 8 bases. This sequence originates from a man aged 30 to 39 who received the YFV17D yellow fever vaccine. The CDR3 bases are TGCAGCGTTGAGTCGACAGGGGCCCTACAAGCTTTCTTT. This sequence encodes CSVESTGALQAFF.